The subject of this entry is one T cell receptor (beta chain). Profiled with immunoSEQ multiplex PCR; TCRdb holds only in-frame clones, not every one. The sample consists of roughly 100,000 clones, roughly 92% of them appearing once. This sample is part of a study of T cell changes during pregnancy in multiple sclerosis. The CDR3 totals 14 residues. Trimming removed 3 bases from V and 0 bases from J, with 10 bases in between. CDR1 is SGDLS and CDR2 is YYNGEE in the germline V gene. The sequence was collected from a female donor with multiple sclerosis, enrolled in a pregnancy study. Specimen: peripheral blood, collected after pregnancy. The chain has TRBV9 and TRBJ2-7, with D possibly matching TRBD2 (6 bases). CDR3 residues: CASSAGDSSYEQYF. The CDR3 DNA sequence: TGTGCCAGCAGCGCGGGGGATAGCTCCTACGAGCAGTACTTC.